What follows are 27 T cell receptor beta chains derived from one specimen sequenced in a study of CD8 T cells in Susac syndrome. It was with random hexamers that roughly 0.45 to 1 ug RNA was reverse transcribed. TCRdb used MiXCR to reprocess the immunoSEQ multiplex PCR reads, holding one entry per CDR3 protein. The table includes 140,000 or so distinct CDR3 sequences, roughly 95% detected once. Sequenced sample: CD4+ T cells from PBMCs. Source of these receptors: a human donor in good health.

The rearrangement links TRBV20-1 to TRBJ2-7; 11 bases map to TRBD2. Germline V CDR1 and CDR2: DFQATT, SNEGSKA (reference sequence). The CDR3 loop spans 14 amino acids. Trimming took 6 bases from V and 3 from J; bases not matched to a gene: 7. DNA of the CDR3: TGCAGTGCCCAAAGGGGGACTAGCGGCTACGAGCAGTACTTC. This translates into CSAQRGTSGYEQYF.

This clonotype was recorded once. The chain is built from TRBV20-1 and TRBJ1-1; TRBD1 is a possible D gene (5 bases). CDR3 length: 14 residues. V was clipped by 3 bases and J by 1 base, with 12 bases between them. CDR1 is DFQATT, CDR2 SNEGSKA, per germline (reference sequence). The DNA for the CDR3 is TGCAGTGCTAGGCGACAGACCTGGAACACTGAAGCTTTCTTT. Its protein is CSARRQTWNTEAFF.

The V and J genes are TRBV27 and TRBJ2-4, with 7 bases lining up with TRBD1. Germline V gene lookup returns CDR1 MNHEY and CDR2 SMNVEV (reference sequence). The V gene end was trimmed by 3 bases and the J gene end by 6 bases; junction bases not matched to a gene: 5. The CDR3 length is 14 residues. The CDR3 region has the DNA TGTGCCAGCAGTTTCAGGGACAGAGGAAACATTCAGTACTTC. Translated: CASSFRDRGNIQYF.

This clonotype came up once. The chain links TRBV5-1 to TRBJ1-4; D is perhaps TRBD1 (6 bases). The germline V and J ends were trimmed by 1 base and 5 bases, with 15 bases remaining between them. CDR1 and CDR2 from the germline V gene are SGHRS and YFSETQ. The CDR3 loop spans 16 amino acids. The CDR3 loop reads CASSLTGQGLNEKLFF. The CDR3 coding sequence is TGCGCCAGCAGCTTGACAGGGCAAGGGTTGAATGAAAAACTGTTTTTT.

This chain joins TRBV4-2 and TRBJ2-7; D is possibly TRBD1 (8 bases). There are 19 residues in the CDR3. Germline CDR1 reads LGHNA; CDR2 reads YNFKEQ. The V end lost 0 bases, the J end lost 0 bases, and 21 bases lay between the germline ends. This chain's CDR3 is CASSQDRAGQGGSSYEQYF. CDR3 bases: TGTGCCAGCAGCCAAGATAGGGCCGGACAGGGCGGGAGCTCCTACGAGCAGTACTTC.

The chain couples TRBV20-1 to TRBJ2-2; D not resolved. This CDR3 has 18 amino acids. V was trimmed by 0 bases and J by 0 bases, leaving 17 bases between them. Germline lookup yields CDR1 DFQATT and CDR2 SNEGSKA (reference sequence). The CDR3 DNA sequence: TGCAGTGCTAGAGATCTCTTAGAGTGGGCCGCGAACACCGGGGAGCTGTTTTTT. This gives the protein CSARDLLEWAANTGELFF.

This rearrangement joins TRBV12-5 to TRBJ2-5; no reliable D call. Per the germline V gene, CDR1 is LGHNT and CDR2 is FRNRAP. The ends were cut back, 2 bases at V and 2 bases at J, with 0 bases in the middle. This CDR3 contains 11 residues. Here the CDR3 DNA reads TGTGCTAGTGGTTTGCAAGAGACCCAGTACTTC. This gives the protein CASGLQETQYF.

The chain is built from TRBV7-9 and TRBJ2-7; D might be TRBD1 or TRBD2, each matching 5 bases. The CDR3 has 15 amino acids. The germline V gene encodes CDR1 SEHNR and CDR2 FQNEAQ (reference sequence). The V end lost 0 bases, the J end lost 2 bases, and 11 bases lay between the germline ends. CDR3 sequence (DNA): TGTGCCAGCAGCTTAGCGGGGACGGCTACCTACGAGCAGTACTTC. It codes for CASSLAGTATYEQYF.

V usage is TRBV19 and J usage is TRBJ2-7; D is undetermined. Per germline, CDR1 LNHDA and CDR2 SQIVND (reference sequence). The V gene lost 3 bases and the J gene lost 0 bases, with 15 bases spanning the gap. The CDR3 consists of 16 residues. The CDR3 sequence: CASSIKYSRFSYEQYF. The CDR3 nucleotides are TGTGCCAGTAGTATTAAATACTCAAGGTTCTCCTACGAGCAGTACTTC.

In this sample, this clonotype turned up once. The CDR3 loop reads CASSVGQGAGGAFF. CDR3 DNA: TGTGCCAGCAGCGTGGGACAGGGGGCCGGGGGAGCTTTCTTT. The chain links TRBV9 to TRBJ1-1, with 12 bases fitting TRBD1. With 2 bases clipped from V and 10 bases from J, the junction kept 6 bases outside the gene matches. The CDR3 loop spans 14 amino acids. Per germline, CDR1 SGDLS and CDR2 YYNGEE. Together with reference TRBV9 and TRBJ1-1, the CDR3 gives the full variable domain: DSGVTQTPKHLITATGQRVTLRCSPRSGDLSVYWYQQSLDQGLQFLIQYYNGEERAKGNILERFSAQQFPDLHSELNLSSLELGDSALYFCASSVGQGAGGAFFGQGTRLTVV.

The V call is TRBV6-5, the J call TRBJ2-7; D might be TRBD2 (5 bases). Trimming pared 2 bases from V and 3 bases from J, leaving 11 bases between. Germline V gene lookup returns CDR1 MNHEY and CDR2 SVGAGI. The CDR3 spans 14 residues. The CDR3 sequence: CASSYSGPGYEQYF. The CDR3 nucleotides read TGTGCCAGCAGTTACAGCGGACCCGGCTACGAGCAGTACTTC.

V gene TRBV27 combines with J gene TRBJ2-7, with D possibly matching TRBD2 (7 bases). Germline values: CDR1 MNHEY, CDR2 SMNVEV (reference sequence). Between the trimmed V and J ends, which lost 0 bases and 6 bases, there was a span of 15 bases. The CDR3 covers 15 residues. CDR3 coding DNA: TGTGCCAGCAGTTTATCGAGGGGGGAGGGCCGCGAGCAGTACTTC. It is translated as CASSLSRGEGREQYF.

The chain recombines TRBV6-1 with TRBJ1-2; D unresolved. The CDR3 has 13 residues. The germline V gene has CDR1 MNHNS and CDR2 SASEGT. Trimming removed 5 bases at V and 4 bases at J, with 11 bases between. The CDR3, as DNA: TGTGCCAGCAGTATTTACCCTGCCTATGGCTACACCTTC. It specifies CASSIYPAYGYTF.

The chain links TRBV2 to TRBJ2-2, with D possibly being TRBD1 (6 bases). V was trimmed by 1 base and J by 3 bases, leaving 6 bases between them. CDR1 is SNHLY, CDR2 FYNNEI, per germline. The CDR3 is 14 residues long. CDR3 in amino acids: CASSEDRDTGELFF. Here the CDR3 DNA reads TGTGCCAGCAGTGAAGACAGGGACACCGGGGAGCTGTTTTTT.

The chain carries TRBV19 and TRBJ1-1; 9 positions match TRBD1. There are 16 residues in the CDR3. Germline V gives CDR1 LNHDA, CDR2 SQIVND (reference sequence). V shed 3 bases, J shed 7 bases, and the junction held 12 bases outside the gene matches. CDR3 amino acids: CASSIVSLRQGGEAFF. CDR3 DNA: TGTGCCAGTAGTATCGTGTCCCTCCGACAGGGGGGTGAAGCTTTCTTT.

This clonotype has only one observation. As DNA, the CDR3 is TGCAGTGCTAGCATCCCATTGCATGTTGCTGAGCAGTTCTTC. Amino acids: CSASIPLHVAEQFF. The chain employs TRBV20-1 and TRBJ2-1, with D uncertain. Germline assignment: CDR1 DFQATT and CDR2 SNEGSKA (reference sequence). V lost 3 bases and J 9 bases, leaving 18 bases between the germline ends. The CDR3 covers 14 residues.

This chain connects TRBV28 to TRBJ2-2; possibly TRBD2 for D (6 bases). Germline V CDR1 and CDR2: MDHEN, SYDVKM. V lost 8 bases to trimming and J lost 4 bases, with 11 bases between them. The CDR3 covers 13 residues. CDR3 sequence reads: CASSKEGTGELFF. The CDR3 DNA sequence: TGTGCCAGCTCAAAGGAGGGCACCGGGGAGCTGTTTTTT.

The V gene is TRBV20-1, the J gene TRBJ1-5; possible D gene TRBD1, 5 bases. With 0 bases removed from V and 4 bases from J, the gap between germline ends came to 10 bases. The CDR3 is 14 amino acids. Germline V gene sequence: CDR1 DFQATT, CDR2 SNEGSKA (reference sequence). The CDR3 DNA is TGCAGTGCTAGAGACATGTCAGGGAATCAGCCCCAGCATTTT. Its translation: CSARDMSGNQPQHF.

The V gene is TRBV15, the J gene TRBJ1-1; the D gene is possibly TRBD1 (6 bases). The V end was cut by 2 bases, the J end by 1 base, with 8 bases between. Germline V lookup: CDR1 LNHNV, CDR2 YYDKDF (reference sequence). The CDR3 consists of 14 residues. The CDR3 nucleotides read TGTGCCACCAGCAGAAAGGACAGGAACACTGAAGCTTTCTTT. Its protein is CATSRKDRNTEAFF.

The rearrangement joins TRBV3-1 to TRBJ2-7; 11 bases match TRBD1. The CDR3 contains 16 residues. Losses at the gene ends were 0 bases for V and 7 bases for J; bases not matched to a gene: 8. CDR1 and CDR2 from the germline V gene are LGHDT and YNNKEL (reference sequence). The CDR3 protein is CASSQDLGQGAREQYF. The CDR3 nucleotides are TGTGCCAGCAGCCAAGATTTAGGACAGGGGGCGCGGGAGCAGTACTTC.

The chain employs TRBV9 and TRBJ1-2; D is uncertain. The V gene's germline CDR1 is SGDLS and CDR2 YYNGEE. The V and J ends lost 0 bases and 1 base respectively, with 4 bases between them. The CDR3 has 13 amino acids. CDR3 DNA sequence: TGTGCCAGCAGCGTAGAGAGTAACTATGGCTACACCTTC. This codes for CASSVESNYGYTF.

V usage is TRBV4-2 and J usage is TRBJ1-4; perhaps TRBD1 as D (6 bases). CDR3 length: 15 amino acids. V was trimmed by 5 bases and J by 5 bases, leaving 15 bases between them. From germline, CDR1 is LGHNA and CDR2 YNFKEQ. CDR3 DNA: TGTGCCAGCAGCATAAGTCGGACAGAGAATGAAAAACTGTTTTTT. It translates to CASSISRTENEKLFF.

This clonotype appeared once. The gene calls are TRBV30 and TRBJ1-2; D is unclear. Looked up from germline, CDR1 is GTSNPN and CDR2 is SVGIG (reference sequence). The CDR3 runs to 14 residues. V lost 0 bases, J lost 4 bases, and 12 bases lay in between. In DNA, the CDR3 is TGTGCCTGGAGTGTGGACCCCTCTCGCTATGGCTACACCTTC. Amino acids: CAWSVDPSRYGYTF. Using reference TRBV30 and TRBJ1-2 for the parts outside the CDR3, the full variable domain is SQTIHQWPATLVQPVGSPLSLECTVEGTSNPNLYWYRQAAGRGLQLLFYSVGIGQISSEVPQNLSASRPQDRQFILSSKKLLLSDSGFYLCAWSVDPSRYGYTFGSGTRLTVV.

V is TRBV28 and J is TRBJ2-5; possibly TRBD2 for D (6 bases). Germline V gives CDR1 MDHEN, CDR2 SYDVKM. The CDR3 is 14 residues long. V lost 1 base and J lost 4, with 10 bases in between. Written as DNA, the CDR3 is TGTGCCAGCAGTTTATACCGGGAGTTAGAGACCCAGTACTTC. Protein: CASSLYRELETQYF.

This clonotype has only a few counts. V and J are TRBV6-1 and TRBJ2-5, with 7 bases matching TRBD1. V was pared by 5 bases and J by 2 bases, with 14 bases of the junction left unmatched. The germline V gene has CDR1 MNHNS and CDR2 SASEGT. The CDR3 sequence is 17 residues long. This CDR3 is CASSTETGTAPQETQYF. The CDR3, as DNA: TGTGCCAGCAGTACGGAAACCGGGACAGCCCCTCAAGAGACCCAGTACTTC.

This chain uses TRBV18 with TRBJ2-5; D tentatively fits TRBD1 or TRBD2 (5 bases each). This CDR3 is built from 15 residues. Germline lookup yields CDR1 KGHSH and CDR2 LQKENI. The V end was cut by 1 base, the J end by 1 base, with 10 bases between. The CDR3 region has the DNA TGTGCCAGCTCACCACGGGGGAGCGGCCAAGAGACCCAGTACTTC. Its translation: CASSPRGSGQETQYF.

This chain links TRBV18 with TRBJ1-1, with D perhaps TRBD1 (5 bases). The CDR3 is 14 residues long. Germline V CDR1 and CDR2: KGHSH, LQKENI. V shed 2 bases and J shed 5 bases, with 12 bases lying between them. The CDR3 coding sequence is TGTGCCAGCTCACCAATTGGGGGTAGGACTGAAGCTTTCTTT. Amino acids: CASSPIGGRTEAFF. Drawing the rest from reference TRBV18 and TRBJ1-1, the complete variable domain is NAGVMQNPRHLVRRRGQEARLRCSPMKGHSHVYWYRQLPEEGLKFMVYLQKENIIDESGMPKERFSAEFPKEGPSILRIQQVVRGDSAAYFCASSPIGGRTEAFFGQGTRLTVV.